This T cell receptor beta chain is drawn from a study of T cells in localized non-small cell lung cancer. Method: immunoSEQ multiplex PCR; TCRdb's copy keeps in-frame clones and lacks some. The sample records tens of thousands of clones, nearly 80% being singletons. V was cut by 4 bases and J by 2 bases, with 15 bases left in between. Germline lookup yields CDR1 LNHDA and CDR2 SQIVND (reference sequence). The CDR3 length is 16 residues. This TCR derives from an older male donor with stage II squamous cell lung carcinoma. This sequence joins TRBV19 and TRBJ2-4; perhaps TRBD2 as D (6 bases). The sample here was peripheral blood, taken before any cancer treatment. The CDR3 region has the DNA TGTGCCAGTAGTAATGCGGGGAGTACGACCAAAAACATTCAGTACTTC. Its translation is CASSNAGSTTKNIQYF.